The 20 T cell receptor beta chains in this list originate from one sample, sequenced in a study of control samples from healthy donors and cancer patients (dated by TCRdb to the early 2020s). Library method: the immunoSEQ multiplex PCR assay. In TCRdb, the immuneACCESS table is reduced to in-frame sequences with V and J assigned. These tables do not hold every clone; where another copy was compared, an unresolved V gene accounts for under half, and the others remain unexplained. The sample table records 24,000 or so clones; approximately 89% of these occur just once. The top ten clones comprise more than 30% of the sample. Sample: PBMCs. The receptors here all came from a man aged 55 to 70 with head and neck cancer.

The J gene is TRBJ2-1, the V gene TRBV30; weak D call: TRBD2 (6 bases). This CDR3 is 14 amino acids long. Germline V gene lookup returns CDR1 GTSNPN and CDR2 SVGIG (reference sequence). V shed 1 base and J shed 7 bases, with 14 bases lying between them. Written as DNA, the CDR3 is TGTGCCTGGAGTGCGGGGGTTACGGCGAATGAGCAGTTCTTC. It is translated as CAWSAGVTANEQFF.

This clone is a singleton in its sample. The V call is TRBV1, the J call TRBJ2-7; the listed D gene, TRBD2, was not tested against the DNA. TRBV1 is a known pseudogene. This CDR3 region has 14 residues. The DNA for the CDR3 is TGCACGGCTCGAACTAGCGGTTCCTCCTACGAGCAGTACGTC. This gives the protein CTARTSGSSYEQYV.

This chain joins TRBV6-1 and TRBJ1-2; D not certain. Per the germline V gene, CDR1 is MNHNS and CDR2 is SASEGT. Trimming stripped 1 base from V and 3 bases from J, with 6 bases between. There are 13 residues in the CDR3. The CDR3 DNA reads as TGTGCCAGCAGTGAAGAAGCTTACTATGGCTACACCTTC. Its translation: CASSEEAYYGYTF.

As for this clone: The likely explanation is a read error, given a far larger clone one base away. This rearrangement joins TRBV6-4 to TRBJ2-6; possibly TRBD2 for D (5 bases). V was pared by 8 bases and J by 0 bases, with 8 bases between. The CDR3 is 14 residues long. Germline V gives CDR1 MRHNA, CDR2 SNTAGT. The CDR3 nucleotides read TGTGCCAGCTGTCGGGACTCTGGGGCCAACGTCCTGACTTTC. This codes for CASCRDSGANVLTF.

There are a few counts of this clone. This chain joins TRBV12-5 and TRBJ2-2; 13 bases line up with TRBD2. Per germline, CDR1 LGHNT and CDR2 FRNRAP. This CDR3 spans 17 amino acids. Trimming took 7 bases from V and 3 from J; bases not matched to a gene: 8. CDR3 DNA sequence: TGTGCTAGTGTCTGGACTAGCGGGAGTCGTGACACCGGGGAGCTGTTTTTT. Translating it yields CASVWTSGSRDTGELFF.

The genes are TRBV27 and TRBJ2-7; the D is unclear. Germline V gene sequence: CDR1 MNHEY, CDR2 SMNVEV (reference sequence). Trimming cost V 3 bases and J 3 bases, with 9 bases left between them. The CDR3 runs 13 residues. The DNA for the CDR3 is TGTGCCAGCAGTTTTGGTACTTACTACGAGCAGTACTTC. Its translation: CASSFGTYYEQYF.

The V and J genes are TRBV30 and TRBJ2-5, with D unclear. The germline V and J ends were trimmed by 5 bases and 5 bases, with 15 bases remaining between them. Per the germline V gene, CDR1 is GTSNPN and CDR2 is SVGIG (reference sequence). CDR3 length: 13 amino acids. Here the CDR3 reads CAWATLSGETQYF. The CDR3 nucleotides read TGTGCCTGGGCTACTCTTTCCGGGGAGACCCAGTACTTC.

The V gene is TRBV29-1, the J gene TRBJ2-7; D unresolved. V was pared by 4 bases and J by 0 bases, with 7 bases between. This CDR3 has 12 amino acids. From germline, CDR1 is SQVTM and CDR2 ANQGSEA. Here the CDR3 DNA reads TGCAGCGTTGCTTTCAGCTCCTACGAGCAGTACTTC. It translates to CSVAFSSYEQYF.

The rearrangement joins TRBV7-9 to TRBJ1-5, with 8 nucleotides matching TRBD1. CDR3 length equals 13 residues. Per germline, CDR1 SEHNR and CDR2 FQNEAQ (reference sequence). This CDR3 is CAGQGAWNQPQHF. CDR3 in DNA: TGTGCGGGCCAGGGGGCTTGGAATCAGCCCCAGCATTTT.

Relative to its sample, this clone is large. The chain has TRBV9 and TRBJ2-5, with D possibly being TRBD1 or TRBD2 (6 bases each). Trimming took 4 bases from V and 0 from J, leaving 13 bases between them. The CDR3 is 15 residues long. Germline lookup yields CDR1 SGDLS and CDR2 YYNGEE. The CDR3 DNA follows: TGTGCCAGCAGCCGACTAGGGGGGTACCAAGAGACCCAGTACTTC. This encodes CASSRLGGYQETQYF. The full variable domain, in which reference TRBV9 and TRBJ2-5 provide the parts outside the CDR3, is DSGVTQTPKHLITATGQRVTLRCSPRSGDLSVYWYQQSLDQGLQFLIQYYNGEERAKGNILERFSAQQFPDLHSELNLSSLELGDSALYFCASSRLGGYQETQYFGPGTRLLVL.

The chain uses TRBV5-1 and TRBJ2-5; 12 bases match TRBD2. Germline V gene sequence: CDR1 SGHRS, CDR2 YFSETQ. V shed 5 bases, J shed 4 bases, and the junction held 6 bases outside the gene matches. This CDR3 region has 15 residues. The DNA for the CDR3 is TGCGCCAGCAGGGCGACTAGCGGGAGTCGAGAGACCCAGTACTTC. This sequence encodes CASRATSGSRETQYF. Full variable domain (remainder filled in from reference TRBV5-1 and TRBJ2-5): KAGVTQTPRYLIKTRGQQVTLSCSPISGHRSVSWYQQTPGQGLQFLFEYFSETQRNKGNFPGRFSGRQFSNSRSEMNVSTLELGDSALYLCASRATSGSRETQYFGPGTRLLVL.

V gene TRBV5-4 combines with J gene TRBJ1-1; D perhaps matches TRBD1 (5 bases). Trimming removed 2 bases from V and 4 bases from J, with 6 bases in between. This CDR3 region has 12 residues. Germline loops: CDR1 SGHNT, CDR2 YYREEE (reference sequence). The CDR3 protein is CASSLRGTEAFF. CDR3 DNA sequence: TGTGCCAGCAGCTTAAGGGGCACTGAAGCTTTCTTT.

The gene calls are TRBV11-3 and TRBJ2-3, with 9 nucleotides matching TRBD2. The CDR3 is 16 residues long. With V trimmed by 1 base and J by 4 bases, 6 bases remained unmatched. Germline-derived CDR1 and CDR2 are SGHNT and YENEEA. The CDR3 sequence is CASSLGALAGPDTQYF. The CDR3 DNA is TGTGCCAGCAGCTTAGGCGCCCTAGCGGGACCAGATACGCAGTATTTT.

This clone showed up just a few times. The gene calls are TRBV2 and TRBJ2-1; 7 positions agree with TRBD2. CDR1 SNHLY and CDR2 FYNNEI come from the germline V gene. The V segment lost 1 base and the J segment 2 bases; nucleotides outside the gene matches: 14. The CDR3 runs 19 residues. CDR3 in DNA: TGTGCCAGCAGTGAAGAGGTAGGGGTGGGCGGGAGAACCTACAATGAGCAGTTCTTC. Translation gives CASSEEVGVGGRTYNEQFF.

The rearrangement joins TRBV4-1 to TRBJ2-7; D may be TRBD2 (5 bases). The CDR3 runs 14 residues. V gave up 4 bases and J gave up 3 bases, with 13 bases separating them. Germline CDR1 MGHRA, CDR2 YSYEKL. The CDR3 protein is CASSPTTGNYEQYV. The CDR3 DNA reads as TGCGCCAGCAGCCCGACAACCGGGAACTACGAGCAGTACGTC.

This clone was counted between two and nine times. V gene TRBV3-1 (or the pseudogene TRBV3-2) combines with J gene TRBJ1-6; no clear D. Germline CDR1 reads LGHDT; CDR2 reads YNNKEL (reference sequence). V was shortened by 8 bases and J by 12 bases, with 11 bases between the two germline ends. The CDR3 is made up of 11 amino acids. The CDR3 region has the DNA TGTGCCAGCCGAGGGCGGGGACCCCTCCACTTT. Translation: CASRGRGPLHF.

V is TRBV15 and J is TRBJ1-5; 7 bases match TRBD1. With V trimmed by 2 bases and J by 5 bases, 12 bases remained unmatched. This CDR3 contains 17 residues. From germline, CDR1 is LNHNV and CDR2 YYDKDF (reference sequence). This CDR3 reads CATSRLDGTDGDQPQHF. Here the CDR3 DNA reads TGTGCCACCAGCAGACTGGATGGGACAGACGGGGATCAGCCCCAGCATTTT.

This chain connects TRBV7-2 to TRBJ2-5; tentatively, D is TRBD1 (6 bases). V was pared by 5 bases and J by 3 bases, with 13 bases between. The CDR3 runs to 14 residues. Per germline, CDR1 SGHTA and CDR2 FQGNSA. The CDR3 DNA reads TGTGCCAGCAGCCCCGGGACACGGAAAGAGACCCAGTACTTC. This translates into CASSPGTRKETQYF.

V and J are TRBV7-9 and TRBJ1-1; no clear D gene. Germline V lookup: CDR1 SEHNR, CDR2 FQNEAQ (reference sequence). Between the trimmed V and J ends, which lost 11 bases and 4 bases, there was a span of 5 bases. CDR3 length: 9 residues. CDR3 loop: CAPGTEAFF. CDR3 DNA sequence: TGTGCCCCGGGCACTGAAGCTTTCTTT.

The genes are TRBV19 and TRBJ1-3, with D perhaps matching TRBD1 (5 bases). Per the germline V gene, CDR1 is LNHDA and CDR2 is SQIVND (reference sequence). The V end lost 6 bases, the J end lost 0 bases, and 15 bases lay between the germline ends. The CDR3 spans 16 residues. The CDR3 nucleotides read TGTGCCAGTAGCGACTTGCGAGGGGACTCTGGAAACACCATATATTTT. Translation: CASSDLRGDSGNTIYF.